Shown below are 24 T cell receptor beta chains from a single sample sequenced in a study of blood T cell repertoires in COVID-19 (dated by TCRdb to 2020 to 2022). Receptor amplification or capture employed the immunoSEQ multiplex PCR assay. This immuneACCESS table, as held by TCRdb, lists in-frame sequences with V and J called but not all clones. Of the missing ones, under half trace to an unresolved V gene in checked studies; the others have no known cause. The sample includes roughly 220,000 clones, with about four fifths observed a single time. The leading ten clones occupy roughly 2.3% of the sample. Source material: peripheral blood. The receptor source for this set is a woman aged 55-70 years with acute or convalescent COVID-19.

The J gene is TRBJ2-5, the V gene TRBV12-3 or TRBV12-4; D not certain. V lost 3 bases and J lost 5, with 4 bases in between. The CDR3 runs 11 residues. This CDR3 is CASSLGETQYF. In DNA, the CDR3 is TGTGCCAGCAGTTTGGGCGAGACCCAGTACTTC.

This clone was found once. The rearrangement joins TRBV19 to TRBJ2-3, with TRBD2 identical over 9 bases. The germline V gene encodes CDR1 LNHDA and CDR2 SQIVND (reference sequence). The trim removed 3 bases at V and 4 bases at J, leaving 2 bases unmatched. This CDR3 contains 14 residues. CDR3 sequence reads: CASSIAGGPDTQYF. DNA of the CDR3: TGTGCCAGTAGTATTGCGGGGGGGCCAGATACGCAGTATTTT. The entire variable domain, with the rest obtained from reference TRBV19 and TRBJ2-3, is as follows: DGGITQSPKYLFRKEGQNVTLSCEQNLNHDAMYWYRQDPGQGLRLIYYSQIVNDFQKGDIAEGYSVSREKKESFPLTVTSAQKNPTAFYLCASSIAGGPDTQYFGPGTRLTVL.

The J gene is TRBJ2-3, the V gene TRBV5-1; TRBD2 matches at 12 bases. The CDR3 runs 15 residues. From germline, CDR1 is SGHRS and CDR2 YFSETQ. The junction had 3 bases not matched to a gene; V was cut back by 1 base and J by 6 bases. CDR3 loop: CASSLSLAGGDTQYF. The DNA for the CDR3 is TGCGCCAGCAGCTTGAGCCTAGCGGGGGGGGATACGCAGTATTTT.

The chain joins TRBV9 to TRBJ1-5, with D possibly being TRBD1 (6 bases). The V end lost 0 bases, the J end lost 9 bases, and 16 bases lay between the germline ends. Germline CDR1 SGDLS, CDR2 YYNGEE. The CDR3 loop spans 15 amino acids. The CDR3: CASSVDGQTHRPQHF. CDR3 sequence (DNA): TGTGCCAGCAGCGTAGATGGACAGACTCACCGGCCCCAGCATTTT.

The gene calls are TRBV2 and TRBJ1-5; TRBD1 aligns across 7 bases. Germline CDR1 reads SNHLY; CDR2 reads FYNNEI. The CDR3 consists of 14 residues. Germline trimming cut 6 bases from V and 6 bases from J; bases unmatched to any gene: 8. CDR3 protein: CASRPDRESQPQHF. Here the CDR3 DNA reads TGTGCCAGCAGGCCTGACAGGGAAAGTCAGCCCCAGCATTTT.

The CDR3 nucleotides read TGCGCCAGCAGCTTGCAGGGAAACAATGAGCAGTTCTTC. Translated: CASSLQGNNEQFF. The chain employs TRBV5-1 and TRBJ2-1, with a weak D call TRBD1 (5 bases). The CDR3 extends over 13 amino acids. Germline V gene sequence: CDR1 SGHRS, CDR2 YFSETQ. The ends were cut back, 1 base at V and 5 bases at J, with 7 bases in the middle.

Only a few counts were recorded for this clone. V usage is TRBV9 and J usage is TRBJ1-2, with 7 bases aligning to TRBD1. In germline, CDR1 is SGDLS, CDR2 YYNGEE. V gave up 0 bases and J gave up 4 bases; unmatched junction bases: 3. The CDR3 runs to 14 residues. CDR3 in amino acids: CASSVGDRGYGYTF. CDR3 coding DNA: TGTGCCAGCAGCGTAGGGGACAGAGGCTATGGCTACACCTTC.

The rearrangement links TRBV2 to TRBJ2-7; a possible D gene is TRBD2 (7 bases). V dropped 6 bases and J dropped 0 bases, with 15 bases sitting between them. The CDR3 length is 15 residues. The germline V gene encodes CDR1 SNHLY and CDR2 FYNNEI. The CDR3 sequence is CASRGGAGDSYEQYF. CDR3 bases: TGTGCCAGCAGGGGGGGCGCGGGGGACTCCTACGAGCAGTACTTC.

This CDR3 is CASSQASGSSGNTIYF. The DNA of the CDR3 is TGTGCCAGCAGCCAAGCATCAGGCTCCTCTGGAAACACCATATATTTT. This chain uses TRBV4-2 with TRBJ1-3; no clear D. Looked up from germline, CDR1 is LGHNA and CDR2 is YNFKEQ. The CDR3 length is 16 residues. V lost 1 base and J 0 bases, leaving 10 bases between the germline ends.

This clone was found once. The CDR3 nucleotides are TGTGCCAGCAGCTTATTTTCGTCGAGGAATCAGCCCCAGCATTTT. The encoded protein is CASSLFSSRNQPQHF. V usage is TRBV7-2 and J usage is TRBJ1-5; D gene ambiguous. The CDR3 contains 15 residues. The V end was cut by 2 bases, the J end by 4 bases, with 12 bases between. Germline loops: CDR1 SGHTA, CDR2 FQGNSA.

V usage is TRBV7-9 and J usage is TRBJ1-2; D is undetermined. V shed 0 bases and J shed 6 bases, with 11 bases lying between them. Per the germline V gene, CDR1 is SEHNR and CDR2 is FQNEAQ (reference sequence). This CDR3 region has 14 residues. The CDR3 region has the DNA TGTGCCAGCAGCTTAGCGCAGGTTCGAGATGGCTACACCTTC. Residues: CASSLAQVRDGYTF.

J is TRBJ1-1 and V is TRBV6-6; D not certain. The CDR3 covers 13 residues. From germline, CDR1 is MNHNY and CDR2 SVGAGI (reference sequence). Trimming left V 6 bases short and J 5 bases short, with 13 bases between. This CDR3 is CASRRGEGTEAFF. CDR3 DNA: TGTGCCAGCAGGCGGGGAGAGGGAACTGAAGCTTTCTTT.

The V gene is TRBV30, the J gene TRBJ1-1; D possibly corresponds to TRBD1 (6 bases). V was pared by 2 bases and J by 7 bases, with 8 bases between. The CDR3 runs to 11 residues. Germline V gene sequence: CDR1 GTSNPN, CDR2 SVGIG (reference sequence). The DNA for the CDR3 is TGTGCCTGGAGTCGGACAGTTGAAGCTTTCTTT. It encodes CAWSRTVEAFF.

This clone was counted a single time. The CDR3 spells CASSAGTSPPEQFF. The CDR3 DNA reads as TGTGCCAGCAGCGCAGGGACTAGCCCGCCTGAGCAGTTCTTC. V gene TRBV9 combines with J gene TRBJ2-1; 9 bases align to TRBD2. CDR1 and CDR2 (germline): SGDLS, YYNGEE. Trimming removed 3 bases from V and 9 bases from J; junction bases left unmatched: 7. CDR3 length equals 14 residues.

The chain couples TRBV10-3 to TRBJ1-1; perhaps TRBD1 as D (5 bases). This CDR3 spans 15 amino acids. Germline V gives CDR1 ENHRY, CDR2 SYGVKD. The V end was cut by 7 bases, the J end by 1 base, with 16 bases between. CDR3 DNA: TGTGCCATCAAAGGTCCAGGGCAGGGGAACACTGAAGCTTTCTTT. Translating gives CAIKGPGQGNTEAFF.

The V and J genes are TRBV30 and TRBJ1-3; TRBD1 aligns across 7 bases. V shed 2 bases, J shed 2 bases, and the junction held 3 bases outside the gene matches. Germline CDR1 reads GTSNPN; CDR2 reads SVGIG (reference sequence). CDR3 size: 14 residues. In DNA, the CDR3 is TGTGCCTGGAGTACCCAGGGGGCTGGAAACACCATATATTTT. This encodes CAWSTQGAGNTIYF.

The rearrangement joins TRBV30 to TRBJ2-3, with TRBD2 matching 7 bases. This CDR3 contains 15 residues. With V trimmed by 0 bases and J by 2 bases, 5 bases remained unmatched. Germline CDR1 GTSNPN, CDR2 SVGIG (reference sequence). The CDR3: CAWSVRLAATDTQYF. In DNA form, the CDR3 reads TGTGCCTGGAGTGTACGGCTAGCGGCCACAGATACGCAGTATTTT.

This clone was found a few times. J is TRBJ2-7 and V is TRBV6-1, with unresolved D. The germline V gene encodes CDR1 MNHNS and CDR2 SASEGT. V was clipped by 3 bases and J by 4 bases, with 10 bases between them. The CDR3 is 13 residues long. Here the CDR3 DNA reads TGTGCCAGCAGTGAGTGGTCCGGGTACGAGCAGTACTTC. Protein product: CASSEWSGYEQYF.

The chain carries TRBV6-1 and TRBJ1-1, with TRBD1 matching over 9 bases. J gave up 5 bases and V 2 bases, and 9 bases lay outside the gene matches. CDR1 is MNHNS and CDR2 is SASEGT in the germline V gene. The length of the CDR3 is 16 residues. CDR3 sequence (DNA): TGTGCCAGCAGTGAAAAACAGGGGGCTATGATGACTGAAGCTTTCTTT. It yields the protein CASSEKQGAMMTEAFF.

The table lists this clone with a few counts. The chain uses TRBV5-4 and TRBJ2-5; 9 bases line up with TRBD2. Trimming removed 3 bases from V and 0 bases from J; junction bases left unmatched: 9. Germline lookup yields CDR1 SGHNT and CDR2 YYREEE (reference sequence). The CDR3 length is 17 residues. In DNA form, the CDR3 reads TGTGCCAGCAGCTCGACGGGGAGCGGGGGGTACCAAGAGACCCAGTACTTC. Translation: CASSSTGSGGYQETQYF.

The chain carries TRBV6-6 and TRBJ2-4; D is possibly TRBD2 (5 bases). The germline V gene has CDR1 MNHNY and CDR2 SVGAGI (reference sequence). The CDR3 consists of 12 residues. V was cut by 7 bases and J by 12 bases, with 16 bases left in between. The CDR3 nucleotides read TGTGCCAGCAAACGGGCCGCCGAGGGTCAGTACTTC. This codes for CASKRAAEGQYF.

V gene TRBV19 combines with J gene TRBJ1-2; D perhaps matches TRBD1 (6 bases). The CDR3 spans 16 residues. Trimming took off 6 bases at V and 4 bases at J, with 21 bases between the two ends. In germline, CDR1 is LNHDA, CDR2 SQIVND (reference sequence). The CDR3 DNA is TGTGCCAGTAGATTGGGGGCGCAGGGGAAGGGCTATGGCTACACCTTC. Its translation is CASRLGAQGKGYGYTF.

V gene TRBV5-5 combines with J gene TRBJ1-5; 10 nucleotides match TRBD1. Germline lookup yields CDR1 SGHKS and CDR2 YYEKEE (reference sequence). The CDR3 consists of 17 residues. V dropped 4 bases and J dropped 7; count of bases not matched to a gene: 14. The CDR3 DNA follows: TGTGCCAGCAGCGAAACCGTCCGGACAGGGGGTCGGCAGCCCCAGCATTTT. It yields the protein CASSETVRTGGRQPQHF. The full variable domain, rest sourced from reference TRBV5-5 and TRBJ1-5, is DAGVTQSPTHLIKTRGQQVTLRCSPISGHKSVSWYQQVLGQGPQFIFQYYEKEERGRGNFPDRFSARQFPNYSSELNVNALLLGDSALYLCASSETVRTGGRQPQHFGDGTRLSIL.

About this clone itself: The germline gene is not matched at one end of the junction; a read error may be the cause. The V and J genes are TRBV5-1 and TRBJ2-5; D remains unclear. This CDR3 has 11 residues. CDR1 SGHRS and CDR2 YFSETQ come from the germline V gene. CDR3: CASSLEETQYF. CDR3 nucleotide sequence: TGTGCCAGCAGCTTAGAGGAGACCCAGTACTTC. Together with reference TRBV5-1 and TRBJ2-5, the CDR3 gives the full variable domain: KAGVTQTPRYLIKTRGQQVTLSCSPISGHRSVSWYQQTPGQGLQFLFEYFSETQRNKGNFPGRFSGRQFSNSRSEMNVSTLELGDSALYLCASSLEETQYFGPGTRLLVL.